This T cell receptor (beta chain) was captured by sequencing in a study of blood T cell repertoires in COVID-19. Study in general: The United States, Italy and Spain supplied acute and convalescent COVID-19 samples.

Original data processing: It was from reference gene primer amplification that nucleated cell counts were estimated. Method: immunoSEQ multiplex PCR; TCRdb's copy keeps in-frame clones and lacks some. That table supplies the V and J calls and clone size; D and trimming were determined from the DNA. The table has some 58,000 clones, 75% to 90% seen once; the top ten hold 25% to 40%. CDR3 length equals 14 residues. V lost 6 bases to trimming and J lost 5 bases, with 14 bases between them. Germline loops: CDR1 SGHRS, CDR2 YFSETQ. The TCR comes from a man in his sixties with COVID-19, enrolled during active disease. The sequenced sample was peripheral blood. The chain has TRBV5-1 and TRBJ2-2; the D gene is possibly TRBD1 (6 bases). The CDR3 loop reads CASTSGVVTGELFF. The CDR3 DNA is TGCGCCAGCACCTCAGGGGTCGTTACCGGGGAGCTGTTTTTT.